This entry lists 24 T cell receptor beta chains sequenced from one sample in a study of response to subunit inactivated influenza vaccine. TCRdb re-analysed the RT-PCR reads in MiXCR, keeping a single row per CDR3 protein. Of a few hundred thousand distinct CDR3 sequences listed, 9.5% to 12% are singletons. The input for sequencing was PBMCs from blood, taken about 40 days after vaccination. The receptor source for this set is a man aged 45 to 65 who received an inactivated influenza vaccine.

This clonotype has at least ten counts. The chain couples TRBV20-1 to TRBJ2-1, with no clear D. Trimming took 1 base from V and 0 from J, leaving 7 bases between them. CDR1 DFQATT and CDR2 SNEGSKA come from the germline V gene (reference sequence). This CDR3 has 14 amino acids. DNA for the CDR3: TGCAGTGCTAGAGCAGTCAGCTCCTACAATGAGCAGTTCTTC. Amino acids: CSARAVSSYNEQFF.

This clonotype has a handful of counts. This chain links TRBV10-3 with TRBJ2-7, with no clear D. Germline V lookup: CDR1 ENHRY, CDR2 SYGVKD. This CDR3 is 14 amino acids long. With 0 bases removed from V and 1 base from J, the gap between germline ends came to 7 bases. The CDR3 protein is CAISESGISYEQYF. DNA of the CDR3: TGTGCCATCAGTGAGTCTGGTATTTCCTACGAGCAGTACTTC.

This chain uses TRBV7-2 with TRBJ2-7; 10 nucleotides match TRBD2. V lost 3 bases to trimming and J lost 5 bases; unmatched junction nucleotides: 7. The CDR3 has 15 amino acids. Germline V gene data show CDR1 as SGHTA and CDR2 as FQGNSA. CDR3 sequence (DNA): TGTGCCAGCAGCTTCAGCGGGGGGGCCTCGAACGAGCAGTACTTC. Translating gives CASSFSGGASNEQYF.

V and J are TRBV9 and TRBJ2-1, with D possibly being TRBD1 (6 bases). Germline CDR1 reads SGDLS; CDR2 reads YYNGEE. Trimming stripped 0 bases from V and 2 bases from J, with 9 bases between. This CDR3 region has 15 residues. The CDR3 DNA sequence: TGTGCCAGCAGCGTAGGAGGGGGTACCTACAATGAGCAGTTCTTC. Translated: CASSVGGGTYNEQFF.

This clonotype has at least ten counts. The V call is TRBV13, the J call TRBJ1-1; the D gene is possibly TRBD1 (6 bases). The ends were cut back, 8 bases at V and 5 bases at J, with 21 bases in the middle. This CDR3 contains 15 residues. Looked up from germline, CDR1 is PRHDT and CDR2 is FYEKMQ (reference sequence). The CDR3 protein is CASRIWGQGRTEAFF. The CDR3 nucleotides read TGTGCCAGCCGCATATGGGGGCAAGGGCGGACTGAAGCTTTCTTT.

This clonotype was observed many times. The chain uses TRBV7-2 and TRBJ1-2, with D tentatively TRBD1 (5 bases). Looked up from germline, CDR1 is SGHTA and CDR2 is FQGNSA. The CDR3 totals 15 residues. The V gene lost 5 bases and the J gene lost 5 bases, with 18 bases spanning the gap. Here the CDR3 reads CASSPGGGALYGYTF. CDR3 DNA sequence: TGTGCCAGCAGCCCCGGGGGAGGGGCTCTATATGGCTACACCTTC.

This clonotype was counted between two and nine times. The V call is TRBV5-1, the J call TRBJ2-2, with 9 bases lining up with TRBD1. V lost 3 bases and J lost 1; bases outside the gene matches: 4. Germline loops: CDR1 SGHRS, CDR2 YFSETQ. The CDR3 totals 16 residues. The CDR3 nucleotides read TGCGCCAGCAGCTCACTGACAGGGGGGAACACCGGGGAGCTGTTTTTT. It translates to CASSSLTGGNTGELFF.

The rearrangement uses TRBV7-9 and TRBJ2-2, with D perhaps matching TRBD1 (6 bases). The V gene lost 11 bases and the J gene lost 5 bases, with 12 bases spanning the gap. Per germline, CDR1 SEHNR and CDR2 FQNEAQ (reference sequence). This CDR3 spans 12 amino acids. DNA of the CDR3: TGTGCCTTGGGCCAGGGGACCGGGGAGCTGTTTTTT. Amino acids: CALGQGTGELFF.

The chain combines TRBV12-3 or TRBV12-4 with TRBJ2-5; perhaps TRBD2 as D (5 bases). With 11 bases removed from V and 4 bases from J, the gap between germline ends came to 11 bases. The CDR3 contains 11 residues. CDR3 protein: CASGIGETQYF. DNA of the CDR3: TGTGCCTCGGGGATCGGAGAGACCCAGTACTTC.

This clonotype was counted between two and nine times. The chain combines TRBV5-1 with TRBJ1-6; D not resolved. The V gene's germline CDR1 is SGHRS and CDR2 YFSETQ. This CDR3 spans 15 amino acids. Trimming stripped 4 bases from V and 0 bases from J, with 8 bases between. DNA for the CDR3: TGCGCCAGCAGCCCTGACATCTCCTATAATTCACCCCTCCACTTT. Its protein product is CASSPDISYNSPLHF. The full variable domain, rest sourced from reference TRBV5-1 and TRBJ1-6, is KAGVTQTPRYLIKTRGQQVTLSCSPISGHRSVSWYQQTPGQGLQFLFEYFSETQRNKGNFPGRFSGRQFSNSRSEMNVSTLELGDSALYLCASSPDISYNSPLHFGNGTRLTVT.

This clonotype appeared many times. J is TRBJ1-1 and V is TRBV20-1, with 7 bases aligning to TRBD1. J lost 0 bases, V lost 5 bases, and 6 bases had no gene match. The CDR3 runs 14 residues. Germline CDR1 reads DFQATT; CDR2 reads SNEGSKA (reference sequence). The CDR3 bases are TGCAGTGCTGGCAGGGGGGCCATGAACACTGAAGCTTTCTTT. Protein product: CSAGRGAMNTEAFF.

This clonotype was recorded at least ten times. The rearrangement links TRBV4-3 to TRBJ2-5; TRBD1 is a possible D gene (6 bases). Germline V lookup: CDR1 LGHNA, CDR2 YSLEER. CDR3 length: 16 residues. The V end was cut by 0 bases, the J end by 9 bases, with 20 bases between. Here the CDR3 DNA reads TGCGCCAGCAGCCAAGAGGCGGACAGATTCCCAGGGGCCCAGTACTTC. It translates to CASSQEADRFPGAQYF.

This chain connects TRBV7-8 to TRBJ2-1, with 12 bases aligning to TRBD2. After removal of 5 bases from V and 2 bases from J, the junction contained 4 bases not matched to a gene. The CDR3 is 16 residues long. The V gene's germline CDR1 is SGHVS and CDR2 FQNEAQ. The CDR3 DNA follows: TGTGCCAGCAGCCCTACTAGCGGGAGGCCCTACAATGAGCAGTTCTTC. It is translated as CASSPTSGRPYNEQFF.

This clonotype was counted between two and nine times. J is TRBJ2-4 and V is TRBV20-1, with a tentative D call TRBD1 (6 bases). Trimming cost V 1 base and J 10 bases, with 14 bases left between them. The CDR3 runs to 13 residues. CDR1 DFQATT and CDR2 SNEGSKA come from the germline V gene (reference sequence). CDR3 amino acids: CSARVTGQTIQYF. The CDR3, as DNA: TGCAGTGCTAGAGTAACGGGACAAACGATTCAGTACTTC.

CDR3: CSVGVYKDEQFF. The CDR3 region has the DNA TGCAGCGTTGGGGTTTATAAGGATGAGCAGTTCTTC. The rearrangement joins TRBV29-1 to TRBJ2-1; D not certain. Germline V gene lookup returns CDR1 SQVTM and CDR2 ANQGSEA. V was pared by 4 bases and J by 8 bases, with 12 bases between. The CDR3 spans 12 residues.

This chain's CDR3 is CASSLAQRTEAFF. As DNA, the CDR3 is TGTGCCAGCAGCTTAGCGCAAAGGACTGAAGCTTTCTTT. J is TRBJ1-1 and V is TRBV7-9; D ambiguous. V was trimmed by 0 bases and J by 5 bases, leaving 7 bases between them. Germline V CDR1 and CDR2: SEHNR, FQNEAQ (reference sequence). The CDR3 loop spans 13 amino acids.

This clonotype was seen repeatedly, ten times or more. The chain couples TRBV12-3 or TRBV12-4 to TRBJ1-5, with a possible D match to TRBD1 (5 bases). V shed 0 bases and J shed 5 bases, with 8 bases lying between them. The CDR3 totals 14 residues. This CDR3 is CASSLAGTHQPQHF. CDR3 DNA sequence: TGTGCCAGCAGTTTAGCCGGGACTCATCAGCCCCAGCATTTT.

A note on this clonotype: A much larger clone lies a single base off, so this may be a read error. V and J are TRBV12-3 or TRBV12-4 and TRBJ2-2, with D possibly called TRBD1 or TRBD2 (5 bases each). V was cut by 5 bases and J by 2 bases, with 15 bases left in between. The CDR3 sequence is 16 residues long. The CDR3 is CASSLGRGFNTGELFF. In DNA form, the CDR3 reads TGTGCCAGCAGTCTGGGACGGGGTTTTAACACCGGGGAGCTGTTTTTT.

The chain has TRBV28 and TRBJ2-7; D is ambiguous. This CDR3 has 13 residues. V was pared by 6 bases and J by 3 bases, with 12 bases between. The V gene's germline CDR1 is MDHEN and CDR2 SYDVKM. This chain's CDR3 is CASSNTGLYEQYF. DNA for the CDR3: TGTGCCAGCAGCAACACCGGGCTCTACGAGCAGTACTTC.

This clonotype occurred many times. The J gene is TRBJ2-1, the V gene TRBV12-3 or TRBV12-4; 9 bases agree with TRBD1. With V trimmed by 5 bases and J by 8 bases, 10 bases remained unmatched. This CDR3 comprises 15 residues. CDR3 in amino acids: CASSLSGTGLDEQFF. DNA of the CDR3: TGTGCCAGCAGTCTAAGTGGGACAGGGCTCGATGAGCAGTTCTTC.

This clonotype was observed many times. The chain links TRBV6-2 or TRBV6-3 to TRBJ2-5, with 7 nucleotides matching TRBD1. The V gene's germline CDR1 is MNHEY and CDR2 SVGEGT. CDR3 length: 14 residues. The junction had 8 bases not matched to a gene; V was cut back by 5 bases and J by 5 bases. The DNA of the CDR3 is TGTGCCAGCAGTCCGACAGGGTACTACGAGACCCAGTACTTC. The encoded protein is CASSPTGYYETQYF.

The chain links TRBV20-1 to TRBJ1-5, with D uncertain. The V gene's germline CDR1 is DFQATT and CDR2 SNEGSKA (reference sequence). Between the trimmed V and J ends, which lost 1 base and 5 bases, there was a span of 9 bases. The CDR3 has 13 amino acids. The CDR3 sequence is CSARAAIDQPQHF. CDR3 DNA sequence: TGCAGTGCTAGAGCTGCCATCGATCAGCCCCAGCATTTT.

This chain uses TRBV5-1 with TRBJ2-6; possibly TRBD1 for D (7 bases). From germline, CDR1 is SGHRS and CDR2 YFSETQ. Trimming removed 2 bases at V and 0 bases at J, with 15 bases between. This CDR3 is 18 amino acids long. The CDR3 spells CASSFGQGGSSGANVLTF. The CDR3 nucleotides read TGCGCCAGCAGCTTTGGCCAGGGGGGTTCCTCTGGGGCCAACGTCCTGACTTTC.

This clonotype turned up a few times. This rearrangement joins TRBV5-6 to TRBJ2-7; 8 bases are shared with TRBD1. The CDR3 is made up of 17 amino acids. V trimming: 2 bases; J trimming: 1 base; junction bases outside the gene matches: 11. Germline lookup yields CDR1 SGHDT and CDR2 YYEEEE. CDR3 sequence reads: CASSLDLQGASSYEQYF. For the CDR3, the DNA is TGTGCCAGCAGCTTAGATCTTCAGGGGGCAAGTTCCTACGAGCAGTACTTC.